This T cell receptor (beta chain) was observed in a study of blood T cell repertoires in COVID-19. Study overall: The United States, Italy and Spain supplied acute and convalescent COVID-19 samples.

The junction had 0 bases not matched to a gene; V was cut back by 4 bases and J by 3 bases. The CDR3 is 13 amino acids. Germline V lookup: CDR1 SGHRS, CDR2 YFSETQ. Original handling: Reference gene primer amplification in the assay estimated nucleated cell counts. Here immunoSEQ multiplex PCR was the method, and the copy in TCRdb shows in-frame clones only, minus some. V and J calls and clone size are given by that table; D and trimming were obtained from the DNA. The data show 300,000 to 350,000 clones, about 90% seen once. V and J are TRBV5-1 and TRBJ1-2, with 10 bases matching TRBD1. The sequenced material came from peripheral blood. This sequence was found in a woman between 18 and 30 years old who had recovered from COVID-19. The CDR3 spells CASSGQGDYGYTF. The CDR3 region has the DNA TGCGCCAGCAGCGGACAGGGGGACTATGGCTACACCTTC.